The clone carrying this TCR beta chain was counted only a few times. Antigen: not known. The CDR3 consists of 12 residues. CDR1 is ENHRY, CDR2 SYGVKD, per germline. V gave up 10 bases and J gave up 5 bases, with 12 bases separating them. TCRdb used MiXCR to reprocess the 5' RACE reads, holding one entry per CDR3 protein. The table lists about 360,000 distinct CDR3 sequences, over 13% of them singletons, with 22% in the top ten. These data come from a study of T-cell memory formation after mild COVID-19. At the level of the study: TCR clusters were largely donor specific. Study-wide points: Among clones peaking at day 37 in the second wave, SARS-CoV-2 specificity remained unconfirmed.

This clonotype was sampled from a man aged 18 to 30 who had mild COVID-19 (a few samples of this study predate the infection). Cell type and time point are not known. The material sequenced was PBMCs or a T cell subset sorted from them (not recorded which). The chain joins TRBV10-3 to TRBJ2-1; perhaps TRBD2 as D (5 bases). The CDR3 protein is CATDPGNNEQFF. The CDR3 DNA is TGTGCCACCGACCCGGGGAACAATGAGCAGTTCTTC.